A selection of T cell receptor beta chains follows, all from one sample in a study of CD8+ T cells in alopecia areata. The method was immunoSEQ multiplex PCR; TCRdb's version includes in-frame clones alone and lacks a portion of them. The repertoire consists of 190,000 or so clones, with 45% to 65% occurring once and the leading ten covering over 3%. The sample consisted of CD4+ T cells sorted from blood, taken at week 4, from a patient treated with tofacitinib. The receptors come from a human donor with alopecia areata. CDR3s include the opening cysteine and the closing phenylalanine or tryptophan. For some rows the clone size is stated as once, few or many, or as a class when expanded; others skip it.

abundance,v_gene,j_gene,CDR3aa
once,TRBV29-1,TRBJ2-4,CSVEVSGAGDIQYF
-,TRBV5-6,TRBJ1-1,CASSKPMVKNTEAFF
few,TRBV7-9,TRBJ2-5,CASSSRLQGETQYF
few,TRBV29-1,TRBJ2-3,CSVELGQGTDTQYF
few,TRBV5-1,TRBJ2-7,CASSLEGHEQYF
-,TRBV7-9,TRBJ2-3,CASSKGDTDTQYF
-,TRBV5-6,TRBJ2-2,CASSLQGRTGELFF
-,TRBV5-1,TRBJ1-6,CASSPTPGREDSPLHF
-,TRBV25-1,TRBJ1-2,CASSFGDRYGYTF
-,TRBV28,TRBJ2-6,CASSLSHPYEISGANVLTF
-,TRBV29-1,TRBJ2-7,CSVGPLAGGSHEQYF
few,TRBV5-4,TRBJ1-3,CASSRGLGNTIYF
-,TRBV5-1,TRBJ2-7,CASSLANLRDGYYEQYF
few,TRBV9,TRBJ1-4,CASSVAQETQGLPEKLFF
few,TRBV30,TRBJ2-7,CAWTTGRPAYEQYF
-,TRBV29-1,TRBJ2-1,CSVEVDRWEQFF
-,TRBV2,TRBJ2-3,CASSRGVPDTQYF
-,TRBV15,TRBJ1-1,CATSREAGLGEAFF
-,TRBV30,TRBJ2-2,CAWSGPKAGELFF
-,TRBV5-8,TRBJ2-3,CASSLVPSTTDTQYF
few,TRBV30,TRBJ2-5,CAWTSVQETQYF
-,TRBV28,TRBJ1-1,CASSLRQDTEAFF
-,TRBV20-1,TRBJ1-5,CSARDQPQHF
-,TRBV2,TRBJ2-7,CASSELSGEDEQYF
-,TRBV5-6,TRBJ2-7,CASSYSGTGSYEQYF
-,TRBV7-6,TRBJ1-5,CASSLAGVNQPQHF
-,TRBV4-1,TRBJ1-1,CASSQGGRGGYKAFF
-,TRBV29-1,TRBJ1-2,CSVDDIAGYTF
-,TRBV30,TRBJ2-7,CAWAGGSYEQYF
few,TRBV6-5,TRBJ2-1,CASSPGLAGGQARFF
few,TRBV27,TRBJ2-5,CASSLSGGAETQYF
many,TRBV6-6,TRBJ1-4,CASRLGGAGEKLFF
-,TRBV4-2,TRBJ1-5,CASSQLSLDGSGNQPQHF
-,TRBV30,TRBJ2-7,CAWMGPLNEQYF
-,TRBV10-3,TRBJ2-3,CAISDGPSRVPYF
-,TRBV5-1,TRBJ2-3,CASSLGTGLNTDTQYF
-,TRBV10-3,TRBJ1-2,CATVDYSNYGYTF
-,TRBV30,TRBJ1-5,CAWSQDRGNQPQHF